Following are 7 T cell receptor beta chains from one sample sequenced in a study of cytomegalovirus exposure and HLA in healthy donors. Both 60 Vbeta primers and 13 Jbeta primers went into the PCR. Produced via immunoSEQ multiplex PCR; TCRdb's table is partial and in-frame only. This sample has around 190,000 clones, with roughly 80% found just once. Specimen: PBMCs. All receptors come from a woman in her forties or fifties in good health and CMV-seronegative.

V gene TRBV4-3 combines with J gene TRBJ2-5; perhaps TRBD1 as D (5 bases). The J call could be wrong; TRBJ2-7 is a better fit for the DNA end. This CDR3 is built from 16 residues. CDR1 LGHNA and CDR2 YSLEER come from the germline V gene. The CDR3 nucleotides are TGCGCCAGCAGCCATAAGGTGCAGGGTGGGGCTTACGAGCAGTACTTC. It specifies CASSHKVQGGAYEQYF.

J is TRBJ1-2 and V is TRBV6-5; D call uncertain. The V end was cut by 2 bases, the J end by 4 bases, with 14 bases between. The CDR3 is 15 residues long. Per germline, CDR1 MNHEY and CDR2 SVGAGI. The CDR3 sequence is CASSYQSSAGYGYTF. CDR3 coding DNA: TGTGCCAGCAGTTACCAGTCCTCCGCGGGCTATGGCTACACCTTC.

In DNA, the CDR3 is TGTGCCAGCAGCCCTGTGGCAAGCGGGGGGGCGGGGCAGTTCTTC. Protein sequence: CASSPVASGGAGQFF. The chain carries TRBV7-9 and TRBJ2-1; TRBD2 matches at 10 bases. The trim removed 5 bases at V and 12 bases at J, leaving 13 bases unmatched. This CDR3 spans 15 amino acids. Germline-derived CDR1 and CDR2 are SEHNR and FQNEAQ (reference sequence).

V gene TRBV6-5 combines with J gene TRBJ2-7, with 7 nucleotides matching TRBD2. The CDR3 spans 14 residues. Germline assignment: CDR1 MNHEY and CDR2 SVGAGI. J gave up 2 bases and V 5 bases, and 6 bases lay outside the gene matches. The CDR3 loop is CASSKTSRTYEQYF. The CDR3 bases are TGTGCCAGCAGTAAGACTAGCCGCACCTACGAGCAGTACTTC.

This clone was detected a few times. This sequence joins TRBV6-5 and TRBJ1-6, with 9 bases lining up with TRBD1. The CDR3 contains 15 residues. Germline assignment: CDR1 MNHEY and CDR2 SVGAGI. Trimming cost V 2 bases and J 8 bases; bases outside gene matches: 4. CDR3 sequence (DNA): TGTGCCAGCAGTTACAGGGGACAGGGTTATTCACCCCTCCACTTT. Protein product: CASSYRGQGYSPLHF.

This clone has a single count. The CDR3 reads CAIPVAATTGELFF. DNA for the CDR3: TGTGCCATCCCGGTAGCTGCCACCACCGGGGAGCTGTTTTTT. V and J are TRBV2 and TRBJ2-2; D gene unclear. Germline V CDR1 and CDR2: SNHLY, FYNNEI. The CDR3 has 14 residues. The V end was cut by 10 bases, the J end by 4 bases, with 16 bases between.

Here the CDR3 DNA reads TGTGCCAGCAGTACCCAAAACAGGGGAATAGCCAAAAACATTCAGTACTTC. This codes for CASSTQNRGIAKNIQYF. This chain joins TRBV2 and TRBJ2-4, with 7 bases aligning to TRBD1. The CDR3 has 17 residues. The trim removed 5 bases at V and 0 bases at J, leaving 10 bases unmatched. The germline V gene encodes CDR1 SNHLY and CDR2 FYNNEI.